The 30 T cell receptor beta chains reported below all come from one sample, sequenced in a study of blood T cell repertoires in COVID-19. This table comes from immunoSEQ multiplex PCR, and its TCRdb copy is limited to in-frame clones, with some not included. Of 200,000 or so clones listed, approximately 90% are singletons. The sequenced material came from PBMCs or T cells enriched from blood (not recorded which). Every receptor here comes from a woman aged 40 to 50 with acute COVID-19.

The chain has TRBV5-1 and TRBJ2-1; perhaps TRBD2 as D (5 bases). This CDR3 has 15 amino acids. The V gene lost 4 bases and the J gene lost 5 bases, with 16 bases spanning the gap. Germline CDR1 and CDR2: SGHRS and YFSETQ. The CDR3 spells CASSLRGSSNNEQFF. The DNA for the CDR3 is TGCGCCAGCAGCCTCCGCGGGTCTAGTAACAATGAGCAGTTCTTC.

This sequence joins TRBV25-1 and TRBJ1-1; D gene ambiguous. This CDR3 is built from 13 residues. V was pared by 8 bases and J by 0 bases, with 10 bases between. The germline gives CDR1 MGHDK, CDR2 SYGVNS. The CDR3 sequence: CASHEGVNTEAFF. The CDR3 coding sequence is TGTGCCAGCCACGAGGGAGTGAACACTGAAGCTTTCTTT.

The CDR3: CAGQGAGGYTF. CDR3 coding DNA: TGTGCCGGACAGGGGGCTGGTGGCTACACCTTC. V and J are TRBV7-6 and TRBJ1-2; 11 nucleotides align to TRBD1. V gave up 11 bases and J gave up 7 bases; unmatched junction bases: 3. This CDR3 is 11 amino acids long. Germline V gene sequence: CDR1 SGHVS, CDR2 FNYEAQ.

The J gene is TRBJ2-1, the V gene TRBV7-8; 13 bases line up with TRBD2. V dropped 5 bases and J dropped 3; count of bases not matched to a gene: 4. In germline, CDR1 is SGHVS, CDR2 FQNEAQ. CDR3 length equals 16 residues. CDR3: CASSPRTSGSYNEQFF. The CDR3 DNA is TGTGCCAGCAGCCCGAGGACTAGCGGGAGCTACAATGAGCAGTTCTTC.

The rearrangement links TRBV7-8 to TRBJ1-6; 10 bases are shared with TRBD1. CDR1 is SGHVS, CDR2 FQNEAQ, per germline. This CDR3 has 14 residues. The ends lost 5 bases at V and 8 bases at J; junction bases unmatched: 3. Here the CDR3 DNA reads TGTGCCAGCAGCCGGGACAGGGGTGATTCACCCCTCCACTTT. It translates to CASSRDRGDSPLHF.

This chain joins TRBV12-3 or TRBV12-4 and TRBJ1-1; tentatively, D is TRBD1 (5 bases). There are 12 residues in the CDR3. V shed 5 bases and J shed 4 bases, with 8 bases lying between them. As DNA, the CDR3 is TGTGCCAGCAGTCAGGGTGGCACTGAAGCTTTCTTT. This encodes CASSQGGTEAFF.

In this sample, this clone turned up a few times. This sample also contains other DNA sequences that code for the same CDR3. The chain employs TRBV10-1 and TRBJ1-1; 9 bases align to TRBD1. Germline assignment: CDR1 WNHNN and CDR2 SYGVQD (reference sequence). CDR3 length equals 14 residues. J gave up 5 bases and V 6 bases, and 7 bases lay outside the gene matches. In nucleotides, the CDR3 is TGCGCCAGCAGGCCCGGGACAGGGACAACTGAAGCTTTCTTT. Its translation: CASRPGTGTTEAFF.

The chain is built from TRBV7-2 and TRBJ2-2; 7 bases are shared with TRBD1. J was trimmed by 1 base and V by 4 bases; bases with no gene match: 3. The CDR3 has 15 residues. Germline assignment: CDR1 SGHTA and CDR2 FQGNSA. The chain's CDR3 is CASSYRGRNTGELFF. CDR3 DNA: TGTGCCAGCAGCTACAGGGGAAGGAACACCGGGGAGCTGTTTTTT. Full variable domain (remainder filled in from reference TRBV7-2 and TRBJ2-2): GAGVSQSPSNKVTEKGKDVELRCDPISGHTALYWYRQSLGQGLEFLIYFQGNSAPDKSGLPSDRFSAERTGGSVSTLTIQRTQQEDSAVYLCASSYRGRNTGELFFGEGSRLTVL.

The genes are TRBV19 and TRBJ1-1, with 8 nucleotides matching TRBD1. From germline, CDR1 is LNHDA and CDR2 SQIVND (reference sequence). The CDR3 totals 13 residues. V dropped 11 bases and J dropped 3; count of bases not matched to a gene: 8. As DNA, the CDR3 is TGTGCCGCTTATTCGACAGGGGACACTGAAGCTTTCTTT. Translated: CAAYSTGDTEAFF.

This clone has only one observation. The genes are TRBV11-1 and TRBJ1-1; the D is unclear. From germline, CDR1 is SGHAT and CDR2 FQDESV (reference sequence). Trimming pared 1 base from V and 1 base from J, leaving 7 bases between. The CDR3 contains 14 residues. In DNA, the CDR3 is TGTGCCAGCAGCTTAGTGAGGAGGAACACTGAAGCTTTCTTT. It translates to CASSLVRRNTEAFF.

J is TRBJ1-4 and V is TRBV19; TRBD1 agrees at 11 bases. The CDR3 covers 15 residues. V gave up 8 bases and J gave up 6 bases; unmatched junction bases: 8. Germline CDR1 reads LNHDA; CDR2 reads SQIVND (reference sequence). Written as DNA, the CDR3 is TGTGCCAGTTCGGTACCGGGACAGGGGGATGAAAAACTGTTTTTT. Translating it yields CASSVPGQGDEKLFF.

The DNA for the CDR3 is TGTGCCAGCAGCTTAAGGAGTTATGAGGGAAGAACCGGGGAGCTGTTTTTT. This translates into CASSLRSYEGRTGELFF. The chain links TRBV7-3 to TRBJ2-2, with TRBD2 as a possible D gene (5 bases). Germline V gene data show CDR1 as SGHTA and CDR2 as FQGTGA. The CDR3 extends over 17 amino acids. With 1 base removed from V and 5 bases from J, the gap between germline ends came to 17 bases.

This clone was counted between two and nine times. DNA for the CDR3: TGTGCCAGCAGCCCCCGATGGGCAGGTGAAATGAACACTGAAGCTTTCTTT. Translation: CASSPRWAGEMNTEAFF. The chain has TRBV3-1 (or the pseudogene TRBV3-2) and TRBJ1-1; D is unresolved. The V end was cut by 4 bases, the J end by 0 bases, with 18 bases between. CDR1 is LGHDT and CDR2 is YNNKEL in the germline V gene (reference sequence). There are 17 residues in the CDR3.

J is TRBJ1-2 and V is TRBV7-2, with TRBD1 matching over 7 bases. V was clipped by 5 bases and J by 5 bases; unmatched bases: 8. The CDR3 is 14 residues long. CDR1 is SGHTA, CDR2 FQGNSA, per germline. The CDR3: CASSLEGAGYGYTF. In DNA, the CDR3 is TGTGCCAGCAGCCTAGAGGGGGCTGGGTATGGCTACACCTTC.

The chain employs TRBV3-1 (or the pseudogene TRBV3-2) and TRBJ2-5, with D maybe TRBD1 (6 bases). The germline CDR1 and CDR2 sequences are LGHDT and YNNKEL (reference sequence). Trimming removed 0 bases from V and 2 bases from J, with 10 bases in between. This CDR3 has 15 amino acids. CDR3 nucleotide sequence: TGTGCCAGCAGCCAAGATGTGGACAGACAAGAGACCCAGTACTTC. Its protein product is CASSQDVDRQETQYF.

This sequence joins TRBV5-8 and TRBJ2-5; 11 bases agree with TRBD1. The ends lost 4 bases at V and 5 bases at J; junction bases unmatched: 4. The CDR3 length is 14 residues. The germline gives CDR1 SGHTS, CDR2 YDEGEE. The CDR3 DNA reads TGTGCCAGCAGCCCTAGGGACAGGGGGGAGACCCAGTACTTC. Translating it yields CASSPRDRGETQYF.

V and J are TRBV5-1 and TRBJ2-7; TRBD2 is a possible D gene (5 bases). V lost 4 bases, J lost 1 base, and 12 bases lay in between. From germline, CDR1 is SGHRS and CDR2 YFSETQ. This CDR3 is built from 14 residues. The CDR3 nucleotides read TGCGCCAGCAGCCCCGGACTTGCTTCCTACGAGCAGTACTTC. Protein sequence: CASSPGLASYEQYF.

The V gene is TRBV5-4, the J gene TRBJ1-1; possibly TRBD1 for D (5 bases). The CDR3 is 16 amino acids. V gave up 4 bases and J gave up 0 bases, with 16 bases separating them. Germline lookup yields CDR1 SGHNT and CDR2 YYREEE (reference sequence). The CDR3: CASSPSRGGVNTEAFF. The CDR3 DNA sequence: TGTGCCAGCAGCCCAAGTAGGGGAGGAGTGAACACTGAAGCTTTCTTT.

This sequence joins TRBV13 and TRBJ1-2; TRBD1 matches 9 bases. This CDR3 has 14 residues. CDR1 and CDR2 from the germline V gene are PRHDT and FYEKMQ (reference sequence). V lost 5 bases and J lost 4; bases outside the gene matches: 5. CDR3 sequence (DNA): TGTGCCAGCAGCGCGGGACAGGGAGGCTATGGCTACACCTTC. Translated, it gives CASSAGQGGYGYTF.

The chain employs TRBV27 and TRBJ1-5; D gene unclear. This CDR3 comprises 16 residues. The germline V gene has CDR1 MNHEY and CDR2 SMNVEV (reference sequence). Trimming took 5 bases from V and 0 from J, leaving 14 bases between them. The CDR3 DNA reads as TGTGCCAGCAGTCAAGACACGAGTACTAGCAATCAGCCCCAGCATTTT. This encodes CASSQDTSTSNQPQHF.

The chain employs TRBV24-1 and TRBJ1-5; D may be TRBD1 (5 bases). This CDR3 contains 16 residues. The germline V gene has CDR1 KGHDR and CDR2 SFDVKD. Trimming stripped 5 bases from V and 3 bases from J, with 16 bases between. The CDR3 sequence is CATSANRGSTNQPQHF. The CDR3 nucleotides are TGTGCCACCAGTGCCAATCGGGGGTCAACCAATCAGCCCCAGCATTTT.

J is TRBJ1-5 and V is TRBV7-9, with a possible D match to TRBD1 (6 bases). This CDR3 comprises 16 residues. V was clipped by 5 bases and J by 7 bases, with 21 bases between them. Germline V gene data show CDR1 as SEHNR and CDR2 as FQNEAQ (reference sequence). The CDR3: CASSHWGGAVGQPQHF. CDR3 in DNA: TGTGCCAGCAGCCACTGGGGGGGGGCCGTGGGCCAGCCCCAGCATTTT.

The chain carries TRBV27 and TRBJ1-2, with 9 bases identical to TRBD1. V gave up 6 bases and J gave up 12 bases; unmatched junction bases: 14. CDR1 and CDR2 from the germline V gene are MNHEY and SMNVEV (reference sequence). The CDR3 contains 14 residues. This CDR3 reads CASRGRTGAAGDTF. As DNA, the CDR3 is TGTGCCAGCAGGGGGAGGACAGGGGCTGCGGGGGACACCTTC.

This chain connects TRBV3-1 (or the pseudogene TRBV3-2) to TRBJ1-2; 8 bases are a match to TRBD1. Looked up from germline, CDR1 is LGHDT and CDR2 is YNNKEL (reference sequence). Trimming took 2 bases from V and 8 from J; bases not matched to a gene: 22. The CDR3 totals 19 residues. CDR3 protein: CASSQQGRGYGRGRWGYTF. CDR3 DNA sequence: TGTGCCAGCAGCCAACAAGGGAGGGGATACGGCAGGGGGCGATGGGGCTACACCTTC.

This sequence joins TRBV9 and TRBJ1-4, with 11 nucleotides matching TRBD1. The CDR3 is 18 residues long. V gave up 3 bases and J gave up 2 bases; unmatched junction bases: 9. The V gene's germline CDR1 is SGDLS and CDR2 YYNGEE. CDR3 residues: CASSAGSGTGGTNEKLFF. Here the CDR3 DNA reads TGTGCCAGCAGCGCAGGATCCGGGACAGGGGGTACTAATGAAAAACTGTTTTTT.

V and J are TRBV6-1 and TRBJ2-5; TRBD1 matches at 8 bases. This CDR3 comprises 16 residues. Per the germline V gene, CDR1 is MNHNS and CDR2 is SASEGT. V gave up 3 bases and J gave up 0 bases; unmatched junction bases: 6. Here the CDR3 DNA reads TGTGCCAGCAGTGATCCCGGACAGGGCCACCAAGAGACCCAGTACTTC. Translated: CASSDPGQGHQETQYF.

V gene TRBV3-1 (or the pseudogene TRBV3-2) combines with J gene TRBJ2-3; 7 nucleotides align to TRBD2. Losses at the gene ends were 3 bases for V and 6 bases for J; bases not matched to a gene: 9. CDR1 and CDR2 (germline): LGHDT, YNNKEL (reference sequence). The CDR3 has 15 residues. CDR3 loop: CASSQASGGWDTQYF. The CDR3 nucleotides read TGTGCCAGCAGCCAGGCTAGCGGAGGGTGGGATACGCAGTATTTT.

The chain uses TRBV6-5 and TRBJ2-1, with TRBD2 matching over 8 bases. V shed 8 bases and J 7 bases; nucleotides not matched to a gene: 13. The CDR3 runs 15 residues. Germline values: CDR1 MNHEY, CDR2 SVGAGI. The CDR3 bases are TGTGCCAGCGTTCCTACGGGGGGGCTAGGGAATGAGCAGTTCTTC. Encoded protein: CASVPTGGLGNEQFF.

The chain joins TRBV15 to TRBJ1-2; TRBD1 might be the D (5 bases). Germline V gene lookup returns CDR1 LNHNV and CDR2 YYDKDF (reference sequence). This CDR3 region has 15 residues. V was cut by 1 base and J by 2 bases, with 11 bases left in between. The CDR3 DNA follows: TGTGCCACCAGCAGAGTAGGGGCAGAAAACTATGGCTACACCTTC. The encoded protein is CATSRVGAENYGYTF.

The chain is built from TRBV9 and TRBJ2-5; TRBD1 agrees at 7 bases. This CDR3 contains 18 residues. CDR1 SGDLS and CDR2 YYNGEE come from the germline V gene. Trimming removed 1 base from V and 2 bases from J; junction bases left unmatched: 14. The CDR3 DNA is TGTGCCAGCAGCGTACCTCAGCGGCTCCGACAGGGTCAAGAGACCCAGTACTTC. This codes for CASSVPQRLRQGQETQYF.